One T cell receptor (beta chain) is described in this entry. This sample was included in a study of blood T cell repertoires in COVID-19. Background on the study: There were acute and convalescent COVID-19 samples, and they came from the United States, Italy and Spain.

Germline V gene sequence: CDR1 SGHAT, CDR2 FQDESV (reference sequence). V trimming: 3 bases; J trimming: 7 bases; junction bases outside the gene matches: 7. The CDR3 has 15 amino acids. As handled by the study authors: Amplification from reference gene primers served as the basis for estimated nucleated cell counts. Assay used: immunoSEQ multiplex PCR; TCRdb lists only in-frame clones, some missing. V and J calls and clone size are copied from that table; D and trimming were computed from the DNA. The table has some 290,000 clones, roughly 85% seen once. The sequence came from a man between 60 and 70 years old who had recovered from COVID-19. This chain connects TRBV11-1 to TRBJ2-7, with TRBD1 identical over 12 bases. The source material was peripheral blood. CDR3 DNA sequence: TGTGCCAGCAGCTTTTCGGGACAGGGGGCGCGAGAGCAGTACTTC. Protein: CASSFSGQGAREQYF.